This is a list of T cell receptor beta chains from one sample in a study of blood T cell repertoires in COVID-19. Using immunoSEQ multiplex PCR, the repertoire was profiled, and TCRdb retains in-frame clones only, with some absent. Of 150,000 to 200,000 clones in the sample, 85% were seen once. Sequenced input: peripheral blood. All receptors come from a woman between 55 and 75 years old with acute or convalescent COVID-19. Both conserved end residues are trimmed from each CDR3. Fields, in order: J gene, CDR3 length, V gene, CDR3 protein.

j_call: TRBJ1-2
cdr3_length: 11
v_call: TRBV2
cdr3_aa: ASSDLQRYGYT

j_call: TRBJ1-5
cdr3_length: 13
v_call: TRBV2
cdr3_aa: ASSESGYGNQPQH

j_call: TRBJ1-1
cdr3_length: 15
v_call: TRBV19
cdr3_aa: ASSIDPSSQANTEAF

j_call: TRBJ2-2
cdr3_length: 18
v_call: TRBV9
cdr3_aa: ASSVLGGATSGSFTGELF

j_call: TRBJ2-1
cdr3_length: 12
v_call: TRBV5-1
cdr3_aa: ASSLAGATNEQF

j_call: TRBJ1-1
cdr3_length: 12
v_call: TRBV29-1
cdr3_aa: SALEWRGNTEAF

j_call: TRBJ2-1
cdr3_length: 13
v_call: TRBV6-1
cdr3_aa: ASSEANDYRGEQF

j_call: TRBJ2-1
cdr3_length: 11
v_call: TRBV5-1
cdr3_aa: ASSPGLAGSGI

j_call: TRBJ1-2
cdr3_length: 12
v_call: TRBV5-6
cdr3_aa: ASKNPDIFYGYT

j_call: TRBJ1-4
cdr3_length: 12
v_call: TRBV23-1
cdr3_aa: ASTPRGYGEKLF

j_call: TRBJ2-1
cdr3_length: 13
v_call: TRBV9
cdr3_aa: ASSVSSGSYNEQF

j_call: TRBJ2-2
cdr3_length: 14
v_call: TRBV15
cdr3_aa: ATSDWTNLGAGELF

j_call: TRBJ2-1
cdr3_length: 9
v_call: TRBV29-1
cdr3_aa: SVEGSNEQF

j_call: TRBJ2-2
cdr3_length: 16
v_call: TRBV9
cdr3_aa: ASSKSTSGLANTGELF

j_call: TRBJ2-7
cdr3_length: 13
v_call: TRBV5-1
cdr3_aa: ASSFVSGGTYEQY

j_call: TRBJ1-2
cdr3_length: 13
v_call: TRBV4-1
cdr3_aa: ASSQGWTANYGYT

j_call: TRBJ2-5
cdr3_length: 12
v_call: TRBV30
cdr3_aa: AYSSGRLGAAQY

j_call: TRBJ2-5
cdr3_length: 10
v_call: TRBV29-1
cdr3_aa: RRDCSWETQY

j_call: TRBJ2-1
cdr3_length: 12
v_call: TRBV5-4
cdr3_aa: ASSLTSGTDEQF

j_call: TRBJ2-2
cdr3_length: 14
v_call: TRBV13
cdr3_aa: ASSLAPSGRLGELF

j_call: TRBJ2-5
cdr3_length: 11
v_call: TRBV7-6
cdr3_aa: ASRGGPTETQY

j_call: TRBJ1-5
cdr3_length: 12
v_call: TRBV6-5
cdr3_aa: ASSKRGLGQPQH

j_call: TRBJ1-3
cdr3_length: 14
v_call: TRBV10-3
cdr3_aa: ATLTGYNGRGNTIY

j_call: TRBJ2-3
cdr3_length: 11
v_call: TRBV27
cdr3_aa: AISDRGGDTQY

j_call: TRBJ2-5
cdr3_length: 11
v_call: TRBV18
cdr3_aa: ASSPQMEETQY

j_call: TRBJ2-1
cdr3_length: 12
v_call: TRBV10-3
cdr3_aa: AIMMGLGVNEQF

j_call: TRBJ2-1
cdr3_length: 11
v_call: TRBV5-1
cdr3_aa: ASTLAGPNEQF

j_call: TRBJ1-3
cdr3_length: 14
v_call: TRBV5-1
cdr3_aa: ASSLDLTSSGNTIY

j_call: TRBJ1-6
cdr3_length: 12
v_call: TRBV4-2
cdr3_aa: ASSQDSVNSPLH

j_call: TRBJ2-1
cdr3_length: 10
v_call: TRBV6-5
cdr3_aa: ASSYRAGEQF

j_call: TRBJ1-6
cdr3_length: 14
v_call: TRBV11-3
cdr3_aa: ASSTNTGGNLSPLH

j_call: TRBJ2-2
cdr3_length: 13
v_call: TRBV10-2
cdr3_aa: ASSRDSPNTGELF

j_call: TRBJ1-2
cdr3_length: 13
v_call: TRBV15
cdr3_aa: ATSRVPSGREGYT

j_call: TRBJ1-2
cdr3_length: 11
v_call: TRBV4-1
cdr3_aa: ASSQTGAYGYT

j_call: TRBJ2-1
cdr3_length: 14
v_call: TRBV6-5
cdr3_aa: ASSYGSSLTTNEQF

j_call: TRBJ1-4
cdr3_length: 12
v_call: TRBV3-1/TRBV3-2
cdr3_aa: ASSPSGRGEKLF

j_call: TRBJ1-2
cdr3_length: 12
v_call: TRBV28
cdr3_aa: ASSLNREGYGYT

j_call: TRBJ2-1
cdr3_length: 13
v_call: TRBV5-1
cdr3_aa: ASSLALAGGNEQF

j_call: TRBJ2-5
cdr3_length: 16
v_call: TRBV9
cdr3_aa: ASSVDGGSGAYQETQY

j_call: TRBJ2-4
cdr3_length: 17
v_call: TRBV28
cdr3_aa: ASSFSGTSGVQAKNIQY

j_call: TRBJ1-6
cdr3_length: 11
v_call: TRBV27
cdr3_aa: ASSYGEHSPLH

j_call: TRBJ2-2
cdr3_length: 11
v_call: TRBV29-1
cdr3_aa: SVRRQGTGELF

j_call: TRBJ2-5
cdr3_length: 12
v_call: TRBV5-1
cdr3_aa: ASSSQTGAETQY

j_call: TRBJ1-2
cdr3_length: 12
v_call: TRBV19
cdr3_aa: ASSWAAGSYGYT

j_call: TRBJ1-1
cdr3_length: 12
v_call: TRBV6-5
cdr3_aa: ASSTMGLNTEAF

j_call: TRBJ2-7
cdr3_length: 11
v_call: TRBV6-5
cdr3_aa: ASSWFRGYEQY

j_call: TRBJ2-1
cdr3_length: 11
v_call: TRBV6-5
cdr3_aa: ASSYVPFNEQF

j_call: TRBJ1-3
cdr3_length: 14
v_call: TRBV15
cdr3_aa: ATSRDRLVKGNTIY

j_call: TRBJ2-1
cdr3_length: 13
v_call: TRBV5-1
cdr3_aa: ASSLPSGNHNEQF

j_call: TRBJ1-2
cdr3_length: 11
v_call: TRBV30
cdr3_aa: AWSVLGAEGYT

j_call: TRBJ2-7
cdr3_length: 13
v_call: TRBV9
cdr3_aa: ASSVEPSGPYEQY

j_call: TRBJ1-2
cdr3_length: 12
v_call: TRBV5-6
cdr3_aa: ASSGQGNSYGYT